This TCR beta chain was obtained from a study of blood T cell repertoires in COVID-19. At the level of the study: Samples representing acute and convalescent COVID-19 were sourced from the United States, Italy and Spain. T cells, B-cell-depleted T cells, or PBMCs supplied cDNA or gDNA.

CDR1 is MNHEY and CDR2 is SVGAGI in the germline V gene. The CDR3 sequence is 15 residues long. The V segment lost 7 bases and the J segment 0 bases; nucleotides outside the gene matches: 6. Per the study methods: Amplified reference gene primers provided the basis for estimating nucleated cell counts. Clones were read by immunoSEQ multiplex PCR, and TCRdb kept only the in-frame ones, dropping some. The D gene and trimming were derived from the DNA, and the V and J assignments and clone size from that table. The sample holds over 120,000 clones, approximately 85% seen once. The sequenced sample was peripheral blood. The J gene is TRBJ1-5, the V gene TRBV6-5, with 7 bases identical to TRBD1. The source of this sequence is a man between 65 and 85 years old with acute or convalescent COVID-19. CDR3: CASIPGQVSNQPQHF. For the CDR3, the DNA is TGTGCCAGCATCCCCGGACAGGTTAGCAATCAGCCCCAGCATTTT.